One and the same sample provided the 28 T cell receptor beta chains below, sequenced in a study of T cell repertoires in cytomegalovirus infection. TCRdb re-called the reads through MiXCR, storing one row per CDR3 protein. The sample carries about 920,000 distinct CDR3 sequences, 30% to 40% recorded once. Which antigens these TCRs recognize remains unknown. Sequencing used cultured CD8+ T cells from PBMCs, obtained from culture after CMV antigen stimulation. The receptors stem from a human donor in good health (CMV status not recorded). Some clones in this sample may be carry-over from other donors' samples.

The gene calls are TRBV6-1 and TRBJ1-2; 7 bases match TRBD1. CDR1 MNHNS and CDR2 SASEGT come from the germline V gene. The length of the CDR3 is 16 residues. J lost 4 bases, V lost 0 bases, and 8 bases had no gene match. In nucleotides, the CDR3 is TGTGCCAGCAGTGAAGCCCGACAGGGAGGATTCTATGGCTACACCTTC. It codes for CASSEARQGGFYGYTF.

The chain combines TRBV7-9 with TRBJ1-4; no clear D. Trimming shortened V by 1 base and J by 12 bases, and 6 bases separated the two germline ends. This CDR3 comprises 11 residues. Germline-derived CDR1 and CDR2 are SEHNR and FQNEAQ (reference sequence). CDR3 sequence: CASSLGWELFF. As DNA, the CDR3 is TGTGCCAGCAGCTTAGGGTGGGAACTGTTTTTT.

This clonotype was seen ten or more times. The V call is TRBV19, the J call TRBJ1-3; perhaps TRBD1 as D (6 bases). V shed 8 bases and J shed 0 bases, with 20 bases lying between them. Germline V gene lookup returns CDR1 LNHDA and CDR2 SQIVND (reference sequence). The CDR3 is made up of 17 amino acids. This chain's CDR3 is CASRKDGSGASGNTIYF. The DNA of the CDR3 is TGTGCCAGTCGGAAGGATGGGTCAGGGGCCTCTGGAAACACCATATATTTT.

V is TRBV28 and J is TRBJ2-5; 16 bases line up with TRBD2. Germline V gene sequence: CDR1 MDHEN, CDR2 SYDVKM. J was trimmed by 5 bases and V by 2 bases; bases with no gene match: 8. The CDR3 length is 18 residues. The CDR3 region is CASSLRGLAGGPGETQYF. DNA of the CDR3: TGTGCCAGCAGTTTAAGGGGACTAGCGGGGGGGCCAGGGGAGACCCAGTACTTC.

This clonotype is a singleton in its sample. This sequence joins TRBV9 and TRBJ2-1; 16 positions agree with TRBD2. Unmatched junction bases numbered 13, after V lost 4 bases and J lost 6 bases. The CDR3 has 19 amino acids. CDR1 and CDR2 (germline): SGDLS, YYNGEE. The CDR3: CASSPPPGLAGGKGNEQFF. The CDR3 nucleotides read TGTGCCAGCAGCCCTCCCCCGGGACTAGCGGGGGGGAAGGGCAATGAGCAGTTCTTC.

With respect to this clonotype: Since no conserved phenylalanine or tryptophan closes the CDR3, a read error is the likely cause. The chain employs TRBV19 and TRBJ1-5; D gene ambiguous. V was trimmed by 5 bases and J by 6 bases, leaving 8 bases between them. CDR3 length equals 12 residues. Germline CDR1 and CDR2: LNHDA and SQIVND (reference sequence). CDR3 protein: CASSPWGQPQHS. The CDR3 DNA sequence: TGTGCCAGTAGTCCGTGGGGTCAGCCCCAGCATTCT.

The V call is TRBV29-1, the J call TRBJ2-1, with D perhaps given as TRBD1 or TRBD2 (5 bases each). Trimming left V 7 bases short and J 9 bases short, with 16 bases between. The CDR3 extends over 12 amino acids. The germline gives CDR1 SQVTM, CDR2 ANQGSEA. This chain's CDR3 is CSAHGATGEQFF. CDR3 DNA sequence: TGCAGCGCCCACGGGGCTACGGGTGAGCAGTTCTTC.

The table lists this clonotype with a few counts. This chain joins TRBV4-2 and TRBJ2-1; no reliable D call. Trimming left V 0 bases short and J 2 bases short, with 8 bases between. Germline-derived CDR1 and CDR2 are LGHNA and YNFKEQ. The CDR3 is 15 amino acids. CDR3 sequence reads: CASSQEHAPYNEQFF. The CDR3, as DNA: TGTGCCAGCAGCCAAGAACACGCGCCCTACAATGAGCAGTTCTTC.

The chain is built from TRBV14 and TRBJ1-1; no firm D call. The CDR3 runs 15 residues. V was trimmed by 4 bases and J by 1 base, leaving 13 bases between them. CDR1 is SGHDN, CDR2 FVKESK, per germline. The CDR3 DNA reads TGTGCCAGCAGCCGGGCCTACTCTGCGAACACTGAAGCTTTCTTT. It encodes CASSRAYSANTEAFF.

This clonotype appeared a few times. V gene TRBV27 combines with J gene TRBJ1-4, with unresolved D. The CDR3 is 15 residues long. V was trimmed by 6 bases and J by 7 bases, leaving 18 bases between them. Per germline, CDR1 MNHEY and CDR2 SMNVEV (reference sequence). DNA of the CDR3: TGTGCCAGCAGGCCCCAAAGTGGATGGGTTGAAAAACTGTTTTTT. Its protein is CASRPQSGWVEKLFF.

In its sample, this clonotype was seen a few times. Written as DNA, the CDR3 is TGTGCCAGCAGCCCCGGTAGCGGGGGGGCCGCGGATACGCAGTATTTT. Translated, it gives CASSPGSGGAADTQYF. The V gene is TRBV5-5, the J gene TRBJ2-3; 11 bases are shared with TRBD2. Germline V gene sequence: CDR1 SGHKS, CDR2 YYEKEE (reference sequence). This CDR3 comprises 16 residues. V shed 4 bases and J 6 bases; nucleotides not matched to a gene: 10.

The chain employs TRBV23-1 and TRBJ2-7; D is unclear. TRBV23-1 is reported as an ORF; its role is uncertain. This CDR3 is 14 amino acids long. V lost 0 bases and J 2 bases, leaving 8 bases between the germline ends. CDR3 coding DNA: TGCGCCAGCAGTCAATCGGACGGAACCTACGAGCAGTACGTC. Encoded protein: CASSQSDGTYEQYV.

The CDR3 nucleotides read TGTGCCAGCTCACCAACCCAGGGACTCAATCAGCCCCAGCATTTT. It encodes CASSPTQGLNQPQHF. V and J are TRBV18 and TRBJ1-5; D possibly corresponds to TRBD1 (5 bases). Germline assignment: CDR1 KGHSH and CDR2 LQKENI. The V and J ends lost 2 bases and 3 bases respectively, with 11 bases between them. This CDR3 has 15 residues.

The chain recombines TRBV4-2 with TRBJ2-5, with 9 bases identical to TRBD2. CDR3 length: 15 residues. Germline assignment: CDR1 LGHNA and CDR2 YNFKEQ. V lost 1 base and J lost 4; bases outside the gene matches: 4. CDR3 in amino acids: CASSQGRGGPETQYF. The CDR3 DNA is TGTGCCAGCAGCCAAGGGCGGGGGGGCCCAGAGACCCAGTACTTC.

In this sample, this clonotype turned up many times. The chain joins TRBV7-8 to TRBJ1-1, with 9 bases identical to TRBD1. Germline CDR1 is SGHVS and CDR2 is FQNEAQ. The length of the CDR3 is 15 residues. Trimming removed 5 bases from V and 7 bases from J; junction bases left unmatched: 11. This chain's CDR3 is CASSADRGDYYEAFF. In nucleotides, the CDR3 is TGTGCCAGCAGCGCCGACAGGGGGGATTACTATGAAGCTTTCTTT. The complete variable domain, with remaining parts taken from reference TRBV7-8 and TRBJ1-1, reads GAGVSQSPRYKVAKRGQDVALRCDPISGHVSLFWYQQALGQGPEFLTYFQNEAQLDKSGLPSDRFFAERPEGSVSTLKIQRTQQEDSAVYLCASSADRGDYYEAFFGQGTRLTVV.

This clonotype was observed a handful of times. The chain joins TRBV2 to TRBJ2-2; D remains ambiguous. The CDR3 sequence is 14 residues long. Trimming cost V 11 bases and J 8 bases, with 21 bases left between them. Germline-derived CDR1 and CDR2 are SNHLY and FYNNEI. Written as DNA, the CDR3 is TGTGCCGCCGCGGACCGAATAGGAACGGGGGAGCTGTTTTTT. As protein: CAAADRIGTGELFF.

The genes are TRBV7-6 and TRBJ2-1, with D perhaps TRBD2 (5 bases). CDR1 is SGHVS, CDR2 FNYEAQ, per germline. This CDR3 has 17 residues. Trimming took off 5 bases at V and 0 bases at J, with 17 bases between the two ends. The CDR3 protein is CASSSLGGFNSYNEQFF. The CDR3 nucleotides read TGTGCCAGCAGCAGTCTAGGAGGCTTCAACTCCTACAATGAGCAGTTCTTC.

This clonotype was seen repeatedly, ten times or more. The V and J genes are TRBV12-3 or TRBV12-4 and TRBJ2-1; TRBD2 matches 11 bases. This CDR3 has 14 amino acids. The V gene end was trimmed by 6 bases and the J gene end by 10 bases; junction bases not matched to a gene: 8. CDR3 coding DNA: TGTGCCAGCAGGTATAGCGGGGGGGTCGGAGAGCAGTTCTTC. It yields the protein CASRYSGGVGEQFF.

This sequence joins TRBV5-6 and TRBJ2-1; 8 bases are shared with TRBD2. This CDR3 spans 20 amino acids. CDR1 and CDR2 (germline): SGHDT, YYEEEE. With 4 bases clipped from V and 0 bases from J, the junction kept 18 bases outside the gene matches. For the CDR3, the DNA is TGTGCCAGCAGCCCCAGCGGGTCAGCGGGGGACACGAGCTCCTACAATGAGCAGTTCTTC. Protein: CASSPSGSAGDTSSYNEQFF.

The rearrangement uses TRBV9 and TRBJ2-3, with 10 bases aligning to TRBD1. Trimming at V came to 3 bases and at J to 6 bases, leaving 13 bases not matched to a gene. Germline-derived CDR1 and CDR2 are SGDLS and YYNGEE. This CDR3 has 17 residues. CDR3: CASSAEDRGRFPDTQYF. CDR3 nucleotides: TGTGCCAGCAGCGCCGAAGACAGGGGGCGCTTCCCGGATACGCAGTATTTT.

The chain recombines TRBV28 with TRBJ2-5; 7 positions agree with TRBD1. Germline loops: CDR1 MDHEN, CDR2 SYDVKM. The CDR3 consists of 16 residues. V was pared by 6 bases and J by 2 bases, with 12 bases of the junction left unmatched. For the CDR3, the DNA is TGTGCCAGCAGCCGAAGACAGGGAAGGGGTCAAGAGACCCAGTACTTC. Translating it yields CASSRRQGRGQETQYF.

The chain links TRBV4-2 to TRBJ1-1; D is uncertain. Germline-derived CDR1 and CDR2 are LGHNA and YNFKEQ. The V and J ends lost 2 bases and 6 bases respectively, with 10 bases between them. CDR3 length: 13 residues. The CDR3 is CASSQFVYAEAFF. The CDR3 DNA follows: TGTGCCAGCAGCCAATTCGTGTACGCTGAAGCTTTCTTT.

V usage is TRBV27 and J usage is TRBJ1-2; 8 nucleotides align to TRBD1. The CDR3 runs 14 residues. The V gene's germline CDR1 is MNHEY and CDR2 SMNVEV (reference sequence). The ends lost 5 bases at V and 8 bases at J; junction bases unmatched: 10. CDR3 in amino acids: CASSPGQVAWGYTF. Here the CDR3 DNA reads TGTGCCAGCAGTCCGGGACAGGTGGCCTGGGGCTACACCTTC.

The chain is built from TRBV12-3 or TRBV12-4 and TRBJ2-1; 7 nucleotides line up with TRBD2. The CDR3 contains 16 residues. The J segment lost 3 bases and the V segment lost 2 bases, leaving 7 bases of the junction unmatched. This CDR3 reads CASSLWAGDYYNEQFF. In DNA form, the CDR3 reads TGTGCCAGCAGTTTATGGGCGGGGGACTACTACAATGAGCAGTTCTTC.

This clonotype was counted only a few times. The chain is built from TRBV7-6 and TRBJ2-3; D uncertain. CDR3 length: 14 residues. The V end was cut by 6 bases, the J end by 6 bases, with 16 bases between. Germline CDR1 SGHVS, CDR2 FNYEAQ. The CDR3 reads CASSLLPWVDTQYF. For the CDR3, the DNA is TGTGCCAGCAGTTTGCTTCCCTGGGTGGATACGCAGTATTTT.

About this clonotype: A junction end diverges from the germline sequence, so it may reflect a read error. The chain is built from TRBV28 and TRBJ1-5; TRBD1 matches at 9 bases. CDR1 is MDHEN and CDR2 is SYDVKM in the germline V gene. The CDR3 is made up of 14 amino acids. The CDR3 DNA sequence: TGTGCCAGCAGGATGGACAGGGGCAATCAGCCCCAGCATTTC. As protein: CASRMDRGNQPQHF.

A note on this clonotype: Being one base from a much bigger clone, this may be a read error. The genes are TRBV5-6 and TRBJ1-1, with 9 bases lining up with TRBD1. CDR3 size: 15 residues. J gave up 1 base and V 3 bases, and 4 bases lay outside the gene matches. Per germline, CDR1 SGHDT and CDR2 YYEEEE. CDR3 amino acids: CASSSWTGANTEAFF. For the CDR3, the DNA is TGTGCCAGCAGCTCCTGGACAGGGGCGAACACTGAAGCTTTCTTT. Complete variable domain (other parts from reference TRBV5-6 and TRBJ1-1): DAGVTQSPTHLIKTRGQQVTLRCSPKSGHDTVSWYQQALGQGPQFIFQYYEEEERQRGNFPDRFSGHQFPNYSSELNVNALLLGDSALYLCASSSWTGANTEAFFGQGTRLTVV.

V and J are TRBV6-1 and TRBJ1-2; 7 nucleotides line up with TRBD1. The CDR3 is 12 residues long. V gave up 7 bases and J gave up 4 bases; unmatched junction bases: 3. Germline-derived CDR1 and CDR2 are MNHNS and SASEGT. CDR3: CASKTGIYGYTF. The CDR3 coding sequence is TGTGCCAGCAAGACAGGGATCTATGGCTACACCTTC.